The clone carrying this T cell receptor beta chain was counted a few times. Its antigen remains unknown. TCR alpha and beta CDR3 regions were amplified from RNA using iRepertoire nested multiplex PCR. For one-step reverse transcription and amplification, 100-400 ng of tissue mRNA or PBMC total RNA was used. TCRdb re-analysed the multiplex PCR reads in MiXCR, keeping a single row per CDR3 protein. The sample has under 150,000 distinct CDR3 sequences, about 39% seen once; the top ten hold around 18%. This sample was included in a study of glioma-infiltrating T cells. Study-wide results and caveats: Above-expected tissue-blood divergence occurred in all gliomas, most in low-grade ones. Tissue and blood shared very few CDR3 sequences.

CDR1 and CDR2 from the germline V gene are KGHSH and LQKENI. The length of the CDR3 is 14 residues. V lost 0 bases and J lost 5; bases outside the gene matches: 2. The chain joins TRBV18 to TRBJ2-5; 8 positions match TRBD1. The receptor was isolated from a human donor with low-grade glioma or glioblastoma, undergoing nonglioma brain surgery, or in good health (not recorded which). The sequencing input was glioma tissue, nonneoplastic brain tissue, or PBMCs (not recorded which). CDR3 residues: CASSPPGTGETQYF. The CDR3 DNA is TGTGCCAGCTCACCACCGGGGACAGGCGAGACCCAGTACTTC.